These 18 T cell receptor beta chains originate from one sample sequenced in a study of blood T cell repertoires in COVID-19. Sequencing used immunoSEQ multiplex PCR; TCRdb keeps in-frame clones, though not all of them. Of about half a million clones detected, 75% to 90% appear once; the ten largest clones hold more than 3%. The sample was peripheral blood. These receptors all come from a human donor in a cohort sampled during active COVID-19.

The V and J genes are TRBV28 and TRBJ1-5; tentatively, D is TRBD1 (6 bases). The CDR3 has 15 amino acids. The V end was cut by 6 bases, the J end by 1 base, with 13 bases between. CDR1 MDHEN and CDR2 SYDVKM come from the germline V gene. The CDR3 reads CASSALDRSNQPQHF. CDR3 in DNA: TGTGCCAGCAGCGCTTTGGACAGAAGCAATCAGCCCCAGCATTTT. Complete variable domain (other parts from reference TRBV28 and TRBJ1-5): DVKVTQSSRYLVKRTGEKVFLECVQDMDHENMFWYRQDPGLGLRLIYFSYDVKMKEKGDIPEGYSVSREKKERFSLILESASTNQTSMYLCASSALDRSNQPQHFGDGTRLSIL.

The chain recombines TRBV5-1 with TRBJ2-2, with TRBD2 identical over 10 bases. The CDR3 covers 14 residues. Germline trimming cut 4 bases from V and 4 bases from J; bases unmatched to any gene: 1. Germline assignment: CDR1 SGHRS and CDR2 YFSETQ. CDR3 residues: CASSLAGVTGELFF. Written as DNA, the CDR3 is TGCGCCAGCAGCCTAGCGGGAGTCACCGGGGAGCTGTTTTTT.

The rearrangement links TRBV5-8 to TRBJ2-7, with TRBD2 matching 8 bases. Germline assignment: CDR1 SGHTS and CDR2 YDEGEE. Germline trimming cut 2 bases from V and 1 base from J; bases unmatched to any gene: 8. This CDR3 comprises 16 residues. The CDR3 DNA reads TGTGCCAGCAGCTTACTGAGACTAGCGCGATCCTACGAGCAGTACTTC. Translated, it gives CASSLLRLARSYEQYF.

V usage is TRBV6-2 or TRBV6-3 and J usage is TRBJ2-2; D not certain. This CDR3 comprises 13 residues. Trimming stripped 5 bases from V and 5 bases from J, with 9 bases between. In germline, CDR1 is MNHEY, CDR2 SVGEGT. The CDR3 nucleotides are TGTGCCAGCAGTCTCGGAGTTACCGGGGAGCTGTTTTTT. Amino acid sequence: CASSLGVTGELFF.

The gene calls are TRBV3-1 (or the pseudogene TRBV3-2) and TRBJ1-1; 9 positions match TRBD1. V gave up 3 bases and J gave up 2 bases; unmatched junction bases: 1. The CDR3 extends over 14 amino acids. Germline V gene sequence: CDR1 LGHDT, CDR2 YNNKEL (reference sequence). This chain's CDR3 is CASSQGQGNTEAFF. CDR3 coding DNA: TGTGCCAGCAGCCAGGGACAGGGCAACACTGAAGCTTTCTTT.

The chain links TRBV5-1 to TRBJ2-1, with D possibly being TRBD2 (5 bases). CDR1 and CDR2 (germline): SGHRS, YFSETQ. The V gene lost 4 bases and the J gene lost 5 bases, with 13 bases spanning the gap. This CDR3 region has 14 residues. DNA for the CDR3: TGCGCCAGCAGCCTTAGCCGGGGTCACAATGAGCAGTTCTTC. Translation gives CASSLSRGHNEQFF.

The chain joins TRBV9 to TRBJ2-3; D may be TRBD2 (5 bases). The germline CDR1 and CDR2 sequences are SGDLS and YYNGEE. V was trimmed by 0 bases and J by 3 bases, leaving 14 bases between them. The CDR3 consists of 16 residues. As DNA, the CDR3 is TGTGCCAGCAGCGTAGTAGCGAACCGAGGAACAGATACGCAGTATTTT. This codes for CASSVVANRGTDTQYF.

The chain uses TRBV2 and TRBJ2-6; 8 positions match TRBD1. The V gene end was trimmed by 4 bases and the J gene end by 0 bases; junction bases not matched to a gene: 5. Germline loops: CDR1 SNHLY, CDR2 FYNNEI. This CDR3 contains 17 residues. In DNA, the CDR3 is TGTGCCAGCAGTGGGGACAGGTTAGCCTCTGGGGCCAACGTCCTGACTTTC. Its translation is CASSGDRLASGANVLTF. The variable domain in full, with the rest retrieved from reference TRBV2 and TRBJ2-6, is EPEVTQTPSHQVTQMGQEVILRCVPISNHLYFYWYRQILGQKVEFLVSFYNNEISEKSEIFDDQFSVERPDGSNFTLKIRSTKLEDSAMYFCASSGDRLASGANVLTFGAGSRLTVL.

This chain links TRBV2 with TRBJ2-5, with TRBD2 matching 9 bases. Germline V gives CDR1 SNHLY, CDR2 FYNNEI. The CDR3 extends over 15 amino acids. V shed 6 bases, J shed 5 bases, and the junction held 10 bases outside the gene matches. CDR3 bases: TGTGCCAGCAGCAAAAGGACTAGCGAAGGGGAGACCCAGTACTTC. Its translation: CASSKRTSEGETQYF.

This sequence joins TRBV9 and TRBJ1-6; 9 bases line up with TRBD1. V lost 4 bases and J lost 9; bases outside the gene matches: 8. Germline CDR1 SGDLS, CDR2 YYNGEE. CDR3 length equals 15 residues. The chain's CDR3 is CASSSGDRARSPLHF. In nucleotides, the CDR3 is TGTGCCAGCAGCTCCGGGGACAGGGCGCGTTCACCCCTCCACTTT.

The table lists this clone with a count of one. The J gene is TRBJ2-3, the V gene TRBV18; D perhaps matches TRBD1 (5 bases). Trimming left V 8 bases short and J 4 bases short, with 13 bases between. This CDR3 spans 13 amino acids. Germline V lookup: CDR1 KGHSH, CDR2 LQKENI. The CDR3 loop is CASDNRSSDTQYF. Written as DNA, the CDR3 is TGTGCCAGCGACAACAGGTCCTCAGATACGCAGTATTTT.

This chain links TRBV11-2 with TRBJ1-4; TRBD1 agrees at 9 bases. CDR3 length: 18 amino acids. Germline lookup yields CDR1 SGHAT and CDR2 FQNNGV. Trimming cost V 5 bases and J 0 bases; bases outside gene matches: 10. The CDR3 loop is CASSKRPGQGSTNEKLFF. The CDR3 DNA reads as TGTGCCAGCAGCAAAAGGCCGGGACAGGGATCAACTAATGAAAAACTGTTTTTT.

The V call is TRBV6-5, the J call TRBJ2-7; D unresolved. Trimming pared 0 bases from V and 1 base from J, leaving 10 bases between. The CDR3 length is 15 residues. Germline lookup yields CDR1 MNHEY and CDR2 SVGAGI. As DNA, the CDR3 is TGTGCCAGCAGTTACTCAAAGACACGTTCCTACGAGCAGTACTTC. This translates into CASSYSKTRSYEQYF.

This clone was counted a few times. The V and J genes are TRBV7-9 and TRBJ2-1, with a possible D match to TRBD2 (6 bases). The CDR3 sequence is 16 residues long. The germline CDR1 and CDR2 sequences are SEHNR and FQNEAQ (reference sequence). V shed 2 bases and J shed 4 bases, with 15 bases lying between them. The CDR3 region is CASSLSLADTYNEQFF. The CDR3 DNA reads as TGTGCCAGCAGCTTAAGTTTAGCGGACACTTACAATGAGCAGTTCTTC.

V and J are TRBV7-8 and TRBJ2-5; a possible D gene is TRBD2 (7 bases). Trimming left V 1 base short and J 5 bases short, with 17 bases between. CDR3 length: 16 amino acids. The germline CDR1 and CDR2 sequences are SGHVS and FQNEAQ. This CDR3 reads CASSLGSAGGQETQYF. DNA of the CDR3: TGTGCCAGCAGCTTAGGGAGTGCCGGGGGGCAGGAGACCCAGTACTTC.

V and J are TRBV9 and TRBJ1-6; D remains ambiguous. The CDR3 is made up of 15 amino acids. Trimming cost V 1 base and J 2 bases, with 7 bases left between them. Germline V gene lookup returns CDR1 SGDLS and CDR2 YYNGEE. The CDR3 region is CASSVSGTYNSPLHF. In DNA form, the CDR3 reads TGTGCCAGCAGCGTATCGGGGACCTATAATTCACCCCTCCACTTT.

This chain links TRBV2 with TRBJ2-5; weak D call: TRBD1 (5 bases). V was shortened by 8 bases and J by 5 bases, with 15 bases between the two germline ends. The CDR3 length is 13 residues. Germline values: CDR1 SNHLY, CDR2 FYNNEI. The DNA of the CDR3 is TGTGCCAGCCCCACAGCGAACAGGGAGACCCAGTACTTC. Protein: CASPTANRETQYF.

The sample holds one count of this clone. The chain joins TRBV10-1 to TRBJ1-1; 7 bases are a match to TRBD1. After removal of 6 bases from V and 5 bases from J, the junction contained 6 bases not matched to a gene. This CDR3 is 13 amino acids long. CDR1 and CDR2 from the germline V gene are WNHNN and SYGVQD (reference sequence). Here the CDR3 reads CASSLTGRTEAFF. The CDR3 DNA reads TGCGCCAGCAGCTTGACAGGGAGGACTGAAGCTTTCTTT.